Sequencing of this T cell receptor (beta chain) was carried out in a study of blood T cell repertoires in COVID-19 (dated by TCRdb to 2020 to 2021). A note on the overall study: Samples covering the acute and convalescent phases of COVID-19 were provided by collaborators in the United States, Italy and Spain. The samples were drawn from two sources: the first 160 participants of the ongoing ImmuneRACE study, and 1,000 to 1,500 subjects contributed by 6 global collaborators. HLA class I and class II types, where available, came from metadata supplied by the sample provider rather than from assay-based typing. Sample metadata almost always included a de-identified subject ID, COVID-19 status, age in years and sex. Subjects who had been exposed to COVID-19, were actively infected with it, or had recovered from it provided the deeply sampled blood TCRbeta repertoires that made up the dataset. The repertoires were made available in a free public database intended to serve as a resource for research on the immune response to SARS-CoV-2. The material from the prospective study consisted of cDNA or gDNA derived from T cells, B-cell-depleted T cells, or PBMCs.

Study-wide conclusions, independent of this receptor: The amount of clinical and demographic metadata varied by source and participant and was provided uncurated.

Collaborating institutions collected whole blood in K2EDTA tubes following their own protocols. For TCRbeta analysis, collaborators shipped samples as frozen whole blood, isolated PBMCs, or DNA extracted from either of those sample types. As concerns this clone: It lacks a known antigen. No much larger clone is present one base from it, and per-base qualities are unavailable.

V sheds 7 bases and J sheds 3 bases, leaving 19 bases between their ends. From the germline V gene (reference sequence), CDR1 is LNHDA and CDR2 is SQIVND. The CDR3 goes from the cysteine to the phenylalanine over 16 residues. The retained sequence is limited to the CDR3, 48 bases, with the frame set at the first base. The immunoSEQ Assay, a bias-controlled multiplex PCR, was used to amplify TCRbeta CDR3 regions from genomic DNA. The paper's processing steps were these. The number of nucleated cells in each sample was estimated by amplification of reference gene primers within the assay. Sequence reads were collapsed and filtered to measure the absolute abundance of every unique TCRbeta CDR3 rearrangement. For each sample, productive Simpson clonality was calculated as the square root of Simpson's diversity index across productive rearrangements. TCRdb retrieved this table from immuneACCESS and kept in-frame rearrangements only. Not all clones are present; in checked studies, unresolved V genes account for under half, and no reason is known for the remainder. That table furnishes V, J and clone size, whereas the DNA furnished D and trimming. For this sample the table gives around 200,000 clones, of which about 86% were detected only once. The top ten hold about 2.6% of the sample.

The sample was peripheral blood. This clonotype originated in a human donor with acute or convalescent COVID-19. The donor label of this sample is uncertain. The V gene is TRBV19 and the J gene is TRBJ1-5, and possibly TRBD1, on 6 matching bases. In nucleotides, the sequence is TGTGCCAGTAATGATTGGGACATTTTCCTCAATCAGCCCCAGCATTTT. The resulting protein is CASNDWDIFLNQPQHF.